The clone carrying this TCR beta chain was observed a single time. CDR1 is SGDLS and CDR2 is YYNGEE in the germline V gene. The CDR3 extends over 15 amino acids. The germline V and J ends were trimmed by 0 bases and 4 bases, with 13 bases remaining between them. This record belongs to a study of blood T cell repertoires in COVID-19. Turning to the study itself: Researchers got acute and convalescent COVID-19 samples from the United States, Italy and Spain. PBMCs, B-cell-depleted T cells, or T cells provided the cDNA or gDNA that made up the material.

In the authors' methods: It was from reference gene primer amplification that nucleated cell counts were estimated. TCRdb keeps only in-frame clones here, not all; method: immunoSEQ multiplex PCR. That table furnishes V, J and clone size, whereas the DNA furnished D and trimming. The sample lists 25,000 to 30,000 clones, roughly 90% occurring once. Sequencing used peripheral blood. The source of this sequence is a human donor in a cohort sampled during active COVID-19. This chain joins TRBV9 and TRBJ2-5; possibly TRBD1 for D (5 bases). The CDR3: CASSVEVGVGETQYF. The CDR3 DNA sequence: TGTGCCAGCAGCGTAGAAGTAGGGGTTGGAGAGACCCAGTACTTC.